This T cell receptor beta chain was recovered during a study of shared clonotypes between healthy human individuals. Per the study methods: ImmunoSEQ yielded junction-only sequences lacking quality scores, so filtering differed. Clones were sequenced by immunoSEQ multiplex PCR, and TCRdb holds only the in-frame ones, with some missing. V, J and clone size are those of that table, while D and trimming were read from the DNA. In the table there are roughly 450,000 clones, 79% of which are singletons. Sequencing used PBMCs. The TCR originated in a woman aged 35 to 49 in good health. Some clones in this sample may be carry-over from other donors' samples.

The CDR3 nucleotides read TGTGCCAGCAGTTTCGACTATAGCACAGATACGCAGTATTTT. This sequence encodes CASSFDYSTDTQYF. This chain links TRBV27 with TRBJ2-3; D may be TRBD2 (5 bases). V was cut by 3 bases and J by 0 bases, with 7 bases left in between. The germline V gene encodes CDR1 MNHEY and CDR2 SMNVEV (reference sequence). The CDR3 extends over 14 amino acids.